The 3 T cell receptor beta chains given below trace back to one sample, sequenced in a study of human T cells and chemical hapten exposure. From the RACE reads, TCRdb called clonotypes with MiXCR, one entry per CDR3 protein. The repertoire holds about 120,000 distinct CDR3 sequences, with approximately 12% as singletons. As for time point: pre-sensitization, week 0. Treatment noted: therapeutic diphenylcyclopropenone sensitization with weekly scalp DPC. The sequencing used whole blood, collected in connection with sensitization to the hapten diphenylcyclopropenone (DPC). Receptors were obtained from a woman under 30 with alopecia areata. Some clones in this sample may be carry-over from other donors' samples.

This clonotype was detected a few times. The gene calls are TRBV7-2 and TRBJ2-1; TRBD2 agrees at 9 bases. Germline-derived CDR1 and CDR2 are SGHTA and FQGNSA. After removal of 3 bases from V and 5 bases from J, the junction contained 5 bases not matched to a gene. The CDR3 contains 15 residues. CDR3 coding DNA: TGTGCCAGCAGCTTCCAAGGCGGGGGGGACAATGAGCAGTTCTTC. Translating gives CASSFQGGGDNEQFF.

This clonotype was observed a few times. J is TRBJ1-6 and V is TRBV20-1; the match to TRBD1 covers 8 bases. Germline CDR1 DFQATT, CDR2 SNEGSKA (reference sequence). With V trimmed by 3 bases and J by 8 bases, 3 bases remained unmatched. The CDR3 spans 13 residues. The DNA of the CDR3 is TGCAGTGCTAGCAGGGGGCCGGATTCACCCCTCCACTTT. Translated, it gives CSASRGPDSPLHF.

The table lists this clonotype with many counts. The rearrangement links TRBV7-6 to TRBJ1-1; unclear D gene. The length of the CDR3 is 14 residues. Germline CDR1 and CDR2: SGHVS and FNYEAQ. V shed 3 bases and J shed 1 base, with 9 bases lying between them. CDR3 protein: CASSFIHPNTEAFF. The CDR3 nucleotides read TGTGCCAGCAGCTTCATACACCCGAACACTGAAGCTTTCTTT.